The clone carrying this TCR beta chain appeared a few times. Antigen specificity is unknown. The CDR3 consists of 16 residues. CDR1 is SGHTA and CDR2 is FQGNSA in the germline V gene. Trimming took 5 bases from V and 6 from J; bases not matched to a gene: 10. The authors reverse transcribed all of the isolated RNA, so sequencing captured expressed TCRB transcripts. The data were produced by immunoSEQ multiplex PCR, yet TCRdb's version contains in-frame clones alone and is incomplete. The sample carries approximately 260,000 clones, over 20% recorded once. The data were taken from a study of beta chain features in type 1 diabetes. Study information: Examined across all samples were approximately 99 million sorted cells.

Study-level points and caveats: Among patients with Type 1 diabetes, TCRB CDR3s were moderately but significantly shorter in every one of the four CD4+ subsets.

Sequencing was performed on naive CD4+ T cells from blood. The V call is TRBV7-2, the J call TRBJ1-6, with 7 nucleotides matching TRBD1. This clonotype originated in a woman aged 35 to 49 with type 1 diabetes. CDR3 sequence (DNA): TGTGCCAGCAGCCTCTTCGGGACAGTAGTTAATTCACCCCTCCACTTT. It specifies CASSLFGTVVNSPLHF.